A single sample is the source of the 8 T cell receptor beta chains below, sequenced in a study of CD8 T cells in Susac syndrome. The authors reverse transcribed roughly 0.5 to 1 ug RNA with random hexamers. MiXCR, applied by TCRdb to the immunoSEQ multiplex PCR reads, yields one record per CDR3 protein. The sample carries about 120,000 distinct CDR3 sequences, around 95% recorded once. The sample was CD4+ T cells from PBMCs. Receptor source: a human donor in good health.

The rearrangement links TRBV12-3 or TRBV12-4 to TRBJ2-5, with D tentatively TRBD2 (5 bases). This CDR3 region has 15 residues. V lost 3 bases and J lost 5, with 16 bases in between. CDR3 coding DNA: TGTGCCAGCAGTTTCGGCATTATGGAGGTCGAGACCCAGTACTTC. It translates to CASSFGIMEVETQYF.

This sequence joins TRBV19 and TRBJ1-5; no firm D call. Germline V CDR1 and CDR2: LNHDA, SQIVND (reference sequence). The V end lost 7 bases, the J end lost 9 bases, and 16 bases lay between the germline ends. The CDR3 has 13 amino acids. The CDR3 region has the DNA TGTGCCAGTAACAGTGTACGAGGGTTGCCCCAGCATTTT. Its translation is CASNSVRGLPQHF.

V usage is TRBV5-1 and J usage is TRBJ1-5, with TRBD1 as a possible D gene (6 bases). V was clipped by 0 bases and J by 8 bases, with 12 bases between them. This CDR3 spans 14 amino acids. Germline V gene lookup returns CDR1 SGHRS and CDR2 YFSETQ. DNA of the CDR3: TGCGCCAGCAGCTTGGGGGGGACAAGGGAGCCCCAGCATTTT. Its translation is CASSLGGTREPQHF.

The chain carries TRBV3-1 and TRBJ1-2, with D perhaps matching TRBD1 (6 bases). The V and J ends lost 3 bases and 6 bases respectively, with 14 bases between them. The CDR3 sequence is 14 residues long. CDR1 and CDR2 from the germline V gene are LGHDT and YNNKEL (reference sequence). CDR3 sequence: CASSQAQGIDGYTF. In DNA, the CDR3 is TGTGCCAGCAGCCAGGCGCAGGGGATCGATGGCTACACCTTC. Together with reference TRBV3-1 and TRBJ1-2, the CDR3 gives the full variable domain: DTAVSQTPKYLVTQMGNDKSIKCEQNLGHDTMYWYKQDSKKFLKIMFSYNNKELIINETVPNRFSPKSPDKAHLNLHINSLELGDSAVYFCASSQAQGIDGYTFGSGTRLTVV.

The V and J genes are TRBV3-1 and TRBJ2-7, with D perhaps TRBD1 (6 bases). Germline CDR1 LGHDT, CDR2 YNNKEL (reference sequence). Trimming stripped 8 bases from V and 6 bases from J, with 14 bases between. There are 12 residues in the CDR3. The CDR3 reads CASGGGAPEQYF. CDR3 coding DNA: TGTGCCAGCGGGGGCGGAGCGCCCGAGCAGTACTTC.

The genes are TRBV2 and TRBJ2-5; D gene uncertain. There are 13 residues in the CDR3. The V end was cut by 4 bases, the J end by 5 bases, with 11 bases between. Germline V gene sequence: CDR1 SNHLY, CDR2 FYNNEI. This CDR3 reads CASSADRAETQYF. The CDR3 nucleotides are TGTGCCAGCAGTGCGGATAGAGCGGAGACCCAGTACTTC.

The V and J genes are TRBV20-1 and TRBJ1-1; 7 nucleotides agree with TRBD1. The V segment lost 0 bases and the J segment 4 bases; nucleotides outside the gene matches: 11. Germline-derived CDR1 and CDR2 are DFQATT and SNEGSKA (reference sequence). The CDR3 has 16 amino acids. The CDR3 coding sequence is TGCAGTGCTAGAGATTGGGCAGGGGGAGTGGGCACTGAAGCTTTCTTT. Protein product: CSARDWAGGVGTEAFF.

The genes are TRBV29-1 and TRBJ2-3; maybe TRBD1 (6 bases). Trimming removed 4 bases from V and 2 bases from J, with 13 bases in between. Germline assignment: CDR1 SQVTM and CDR2 ANQGSEA. This CDR3 spans 14 amino acids. For the CDR3, the DNA is TGCAGCGTTGTGGTTGCAGGGGACACAGATACGCAGTATTTT. It translates to CSVVVAGDTDTQYF.